These 16 T cell receptor beta chains were sequenced from one sample in a study of cytomegalovirus exposure and HLA in healthy donors. Sequenced by immunoSEQ multiplex PCR; TCRdb stores in-frame clones only, minus some. The sample contains roughly 240,000 clones, 85% to 90% of which appear only once. The specimen was PBMCs. The receptors here all came from a man between 18 and 35 years old in good health and CMV-seronegative.

The chain recombines TRBV18 with TRBJ1-5; maybe TRBD1 (5 bases). Trimming left V 6 bases short and J 0 bases short, with 12 bases between. The CDR3 covers 15 residues. Germline V gene lookup returns CDR1 KGHSH and CDR2 LQKENI. CDR3 sequence reads: CASSLRGSSNQPQHF. The CDR3 DNA is TGTGCCAGCTCCCTCCGGGGGAGTAGCAATCAGCCCCAGCATTTT.

This clone was picked up one time. The chain combines TRBV7-9 with TRBJ1-4, with D perhaps matching TRBD1 (6 bases). Germline CDR1 SEHNR, CDR2 FQNEAQ (reference sequence). Trimming took off 4 bases at V and 9 bases at J, with 18 bases between the two ends. The CDR3 covers 15 residues. The CDR3 DNA follows: TGTGCCAGCAGCTCCAAAGTAGGGACAATGAAAAAACTGTTTTTT. It translates to CASSSKVGTMKKLFF.

This chain joins TRBV7-9 and TRBJ2-7; TRBD2 matches 8 bases. The germline V gene has CDR1 SEHNR and CDR2 FQNEAQ (reference sequence). V lost 4 bases, J lost 3 bases, and 8 bases stayed unmatched. The CDR3 extends over 15 amino acids. The chain's CDR3 is CASSSRETSVYEQYF. The CDR3 DNA is TGTGCCAGCAGCTCACGGGAGACTAGCGTCTACGAGCAGTACTTC.

This rearrangement joins TRBV23-1 to TRBJ1-4; D possibly corresponds to TRBD1 (6 bases). TRBV23-1 is recorded as an ORF, its role being uncertain. The CDR3 totals 18 residues. The ends were cut back, 9 bases at V and 0 bases at J, with 23 bases in the middle. Written as DNA, the CDR3 is TGCGCCAGTCTATGGAGGAAACGGGACAAAACAACTAATGAAAAACTGTTTTTT. Translation: CASLWRKRDKTTNEKLFF.

This clone has only a few counts. This chain links TRBV10-3 with TRBJ1-2, with 9 bases fitting TRBD1. Germline lookup yields CDR1 ENHRY and CDR2 SYGVKD. The V gene end was trimmed by 3 bases and the J gene end by 3 bases; junction bases not matched to a gene: 2. The CDR3 has 14 residues. CDR3 amino acids: CAISDGTGHYGYTF. DNA for the CDR3: TGTGCCATCAGTGATGGGACAGGGCACTATGGCTACACCTTC.

This chain links TRBV27 with TRBJ2-7, with D possibly matching TRBD2 (5 bases). The CDR3 has 16 residues. Trimming removed 4 bases from V and 0 bases from J, with 16 bases in between. CDR1 and CDR2 (germline): MNHEY, SMNVEV (reference sequence). The CDR3 DNA sequence: TGTGCCAGCAGTTCTCCCCCATATGGGAGCTCCTACGAGCAGTACTTC. It is translated as CASSSPPYGSSYEQYF.

The rearrangement uses TRBV29-1 and TRBJ2-5; 7 positions agree with TRBD1. The CDR3 extends over 12 amino acids. J lost 5 bases, V lost 7 bases, and 7 bases had no gene match. Germline lookup yields CDR1 SQVTM and CDR2 ANQGSEA. The CDR3 coding sequence is TGCAGCGAGAGACAGGGTGGGGAGACCCAGTACTTC. Its protein is CSERQGGETQYF. Supplemented by reference TRBV29-1 and TRBJ2-5, the full variable domain reads SAVISQKPSRDICQRGTSLTIQCQVDSQVTMMFWYRQQPGQSLTLIATANQGSEATYESGFVIDKFPISRPNLTFSTLTVSNMSPEDSSIYLCSERQGGETQYFGPGTRLLVL.

This chain links TRBV5-6 with TRBJ2-7; possibly TRBD1 for D (6 bases). This CDR3 comprises 16 residues. The germline V gene has CDR1 SGHDT and CDR2 YYEEEE. Trimming left V 1 base short and J 2 bases short, with 16 bases between. CDR3 DNA: TGTGCCAGCAGCTTGTACGGACAGACGGCCGCCTACGAGCAGTACTTC. It yields the protein CASSLYGQTAAYEQYF.

The gene calls are TRBV12-5 and TRBJ2-7; no clear D gene. The V end lost 1 base, the J end lost 7 bases, and 8 bases lay between the germline ends. Germline CDR1 is LGHNT and CDR2 is FRNRAP. The CDR3 contains 12 residues. CDR3 sequence: CASGLEIGEQYF. The CDR3 nucleotides read TGTGCTAGTGGTTTGGAAATCGGGGAGCAGTACTTC.

The V gene is TRBV18, the J gene TRBJ2-3, with TRBD2 matching 13 bases. CDR1 is KGHSH and CDR2 is LQKENI in the germline V gene. The CDR3 loop spans 16 amino acids. The J segment lost 5 bases and the V segment lost 4 bases, leaving 6 bases of the junction unmatched. The CDR3 here is CASSHTSGRVRDTQYF. Written as DNA, the CDR3 is TGTGCCAGCTCACATACTAGCGGGAGGGTCCGAGATACGCAGTATTTT.

This chain joins TRBV19 and TRBJ2-5; maybe TRBD1 (6 bases). V lost 3 bases and J lost 5, with 10 bases in between. The V gene's germline CDR1 is LNHDA and CDR2 SQIVND (reference sequence). This CDR3 has 13 amino acids. For the CDR3, the DNA is TGTGCCAGTAGTATTCAGGGGAAGGAGACCCAGTACTTC. This encodes CASSIQGKETQYF.

This clone was recorded a few times. This chain joins TRBV28 and TRBJ2-7; D may be TRBD2 (5 bases). Germline-derived CDR1 and CDR2 are MDHEN and SYDVKM. V lost 7 bases and J lost 2, with 12 bases in between. CDR3 length: 13 residues. The DNA of the CDR3 is TGTGCCAGCATCACGAGCGGTACCTACGAGCAGTACTTC. Translated, it gives CASITSGTYEQYF.

V usage is TRBV7-2 and J usage is TRBJ2-5; 12 nucleotides align to TRBD2. The CDR3 runs to 15 residues. V was pared by 4 bases and J by 5 bases, with 5 bases of the junction left unmatched. Germline V CDR1 and CDR2: SGHTA, FQGNSA. CDR3 sequence reads: CASSWPGLAGETQYF. The CDR3 region has the DNA TGTGCCAGCAGCTGGCCGGGACTAGCGGGTGAGACCCAGTACTTC.

The chain uses TRBV18 and TRBJ1-1, with 7 bases fitting TRBD1. CDR3 length equals 13 residues. The V segment lost 6 bases and the J segment 12 bases; nucleotides outside the gene matches: 13. Looked up from germline, CDR1 is KGHSH and CDR2 is LQKENI. The CDR3 DNA sequence: TGTGCCAGCTCTTCAAGCCGGGACAGTGAGACTTTCTTT. Translation gives CASSSSRDSETFF.

This clone showed up just a few times. The chain combines TRBV7-6 with TRBJ1-6; D remains unclear. V lost 3 bases and J lost 10, with 13 bases in between. Per the germline V gene, CDR1 is SGHVS and CDR2 is FNYEAQ. The CDR3 has 14 residues. The CDR3 coding sequence is TGTGCCAGCAGCTTTGGAGATCGGGTATCACCCCTCCACTTT. Protein product: CASSFGDRVSPLHF.

V gene TRBV4-3 combines with J gene TRBJ1-1; D call uncertain. Per the germline V gene, CDR1 is LGHNA and CDR2 is YSLEER. V lost 3 bases and J 7 bases, leaving 9 bases between the germline ends. CDR3 length equals 12 residues. The CDR3 is CASSQDYSEAFF. The CDR3 bases are TGCGCCAGCAGCCAGGACTACAGTGAAGCTTTCTTT.